The rows below give T cell receptor beta chains drawn from one sample of a study of memory CD4+ T cells and cytomegalovirus serostatus. Assay: immunoSEQ multiplex PCR; the TCRdb copy retains only in-frame clones and omits some. The sample shows tens of thousands of clones, about 79% of them seen only once. Sequencing used memory CD4+ T cells from blood. These receptors all come from an adult in good health and CMV-seronegative. CDR3s include the opening cysteine and the closing phenylalanine or tryptophan. Fields, in order: V gene, J gene, CDR3 protein.

TRBV4-2,TRBJ2-1,CASSRVGTNNNEQFF
TRBV7-2,TRBJ2-3,CASSLAPSGRGGGDDTQYF
TRBV21-1,TRBJ2-1,CASPGLGVWSYNEQFF
TRBV7-2,TRBJ1-1,CASSHANTEAFF
TRBV20-1,TRBJ1-2,CSATGTDGYTF
TRBV11-2,TRBJ2-3,CASSSLRGRRGGLNTQYF
TRBV7-2,TRBJ1-1,CASSPDSDTEAFF
TRBV5-5,TRBJ2-5,CASSAGTKETQYF
TRBV10-3,TRBJ2-3,CAIQGSGDTQYF
TRBV21-1,TRBJ1-5,CVLFNGAVDSNQPQHF
TRBV19,TRBJ1-3,CASSQNSLRGLGNTIYF
TRBV18,TRBJ2-1,CASSPVQTYNEQFF
TRBV25-1,TRBJ1-5,CASSEPGSNQPQHF
TRBV15,TRBJ1-4,CATSRRTGGAGEKLFF
TRBV2,TRBJ1-1,CASSRQGNTEAFF
TRBV5-1,TRBJ2-2,CASSFGTEGGELFF
TRBV30,TRBJ2-1,CAWSETSQTLQQFF
TRBV5-1,TRBJ2-2,CASSAGLAGGFGELFF
TRBV11-2,TRBJ2-1,CASSLEGEGDEQFF
TRBV7-3,TRBJ1-1,CASSLSGSQGGARVAFF
TRBV7-9,TRBJ1-3,CASSLSGDPGNTIYF
TRBV7-7,TRBJ2-5,CASSSLGLAEETQYF
TRBV27,TRBJ2-7,CASSFEGLAGKQYF
TRBV11-1,TRBJ1-1,CASSLAGTGDTEAFF
TRBV11-2,TRBJ2-2,CASSSQNTGELFF
TRBV14,TRBJ1-1,CASSQEAGNTEAFF
TRBV11-2,TRBJ2-5,CASTKLRLAGGETQYF
TRBV6-6,TRBJ2-7,CASSRGWGAREQYF
TRBV7-9,TRBJ2-2,CASSLLAGAVGELFF
TRBV6-1,TRBJ2-7,CASRSRDEQYF
TRBV29-1,TRBJ2-5,CSATRQETQYF
TRBV18,TRBJ2-1,CASSPGGSANNEQFF
TRBV6-1,TRBJ2-2,CASSDDRAGGTGELFF
TRBV4-3,TRBJ2-1,CASSQDWASGRVVAEQFF
TRBV12-5,TRBJ2-1,CASGPSRGNEQFF
TRBV30,TRBJ2-3,CAWNRRTDTQYF
TRBV30,TRBJ1-1,CALLGGFMNTEAFF
TRBV5-1,TRBJ1-1,CASSFQEGTEAFF
TRBV29-1,TRBJ1-2,CSAQLQGWDYGYTF